The entry below gives a single T cell receptor (beta chain) sequence along with its context. The sample is drawn from a study of T cell changes during pregnancy in multiple sclerosis. The ends lost 10 bases at V and 1 base at J; junction bases unmatched: 2. The CDR3 spans 13 residues. Per germline, CDR1 MNHEY and CDR2 SVGAGI. The method was immunoSEQ multiplex PCR; TCRdb's version includes in-frame clones alone and lacks a portion of them. The sample has about 84,000 clones, approximately 93% seen once; the top ten hold 0.99%. The starting material was peripheral blood, obtained in the second trimester of pregnancy. This sequence originates from a female donor in good health, enrolled as a control in a pregnancy study. The chain has TRBV6-5 and TRBJ2-2, with TRBD1 matching 8 bases. The CDR3 loop reads CATDRGNTGELFF. DNA of the CDR3: TGTGCCACCGACAGGGGGAACACCGGGGAGCTGTTTTTT.